This T cell receptor beta chain was profiled in a study of blood T cell repertoires in COVID-19. Study in general: Specimens from acute and convalescent COVID-19 originated in the United States, Italy and Spain. The analysed material was cDNA or gDNA that came from T cells, B-cell-depleted T cells, or PBMCs.

Source study methods: Nucleated cell number was recorded as an estimate derived from reference gene primer amplification. Clones were read by immunoSEQ multiplex PCR, and TCRdb kept only the in-frame ones, dropping some. The DNA was the basis for D and trimming; V, J and clone size are from that table. The data contain under 250,000 clones, 84% of them singletons. The CDR3 covers 13 residues. V lost 7 bases and J 6 bases, leaving 10 bases between the germline ends. The germline V gene has CDR1 MDHEN and CDR2 SYDVKM. The sample comprised peripheral blood. This sequence originates from a woman aged 45-65 years with active or convalescent COVID-19. The rearrangement links TRBV28 to TRBJ1-6; D gene ambiguous. CDR3 region: CASTGGFNSPLHF. CDR3 coding DNA: TGTGCCAGCACGGGTGGCTTTAATTCACCCCTCCACTTT.